These 21 T cell receptor beta chains came from one sample sequenced in a study of T-cell memory formation after mild COVID-19. Each CDR3 protein gets one entry after TCRdb re-called the 5' RACE reads with MiXCR. The table has over 95,000 distinct CDR3 sequences, over 20% seen once. Material for sequencing was PBMCs or a T cell subset sorted from them (not recorded which). The receptors originated from a man aged 18-30 years who had mild COVID-19 (a few samples of this study predate the infection). Cell type and time point are not known.

The chain uses TRBV9 and TRBJ2-3; TRBD2 might be the D (5 bases). CDR1 and CDR2 (germline): SGDLS, YYNGEE. The CDR3 spans 16 residues. Trimming pared 3 bases from V and 2 bases from J, leaving 16 bases between. The CDR3 nucleotides are TGTGCCAGCAGCGCCCGGGGTGAACCGTTCACAGATACGCAGTATTTT. Translated: CASSARGEPFTDTQYF. The whole variable domain, filled in from reference TRBV9 and TRBJ2-3, reads DSGVTQTPKHLITATGQRVTLRCSPRSGDLSVYWYQQSLDQGLQFLIQYYNGEERAKGNILERFSAQQFPDLHSELNLSSLELGDSALYFCASSARGEPFTDTQYFGPGTRLTVL.

V gene TRBV5-1 combines with J gene TRBJ2-1; 13 bases are a match to TRBD2. Germline assignment: CDR1 SGHRS and CDR2 YFSETQ. V lost 3 bases and J lost 3; bases outside the gene matches: 6. The CDR3 has 17 residues. The CDR3 protein is CASSSGLAGVGYNEQFF. The DNA of the CDR3 is TGCGCCAGCAGCTCAGGACTAGCGGGGGTTGGCTACAATGAGCAGTTCTTC.

This clonotype came up a few times. This chain connects TRBV10-3 to TRBJ1-1; D gene uncertain. The CDR3 runs to 17 residues. Per germline, CDR1 ENHRY and CDR2 SYGVKD. V lost 0 bases and J 0 bases, leaving 14 bases between the germline ends. The CDR3 DNA sequence: TGTGCCATCAGTGAGTCGACCCCTGTGGATTTGAACACTGAAGCTTTCTTT. It translates to CAISESTPVDLNTEAFF.

The table lists this clonotype with a few counts. The conserved phenylalanine or tryptophan is not found at the CDR3 terminus, so this likely reflects a read error. The DNA is left out, because the CDR3 cannot be placed on it with certainty; the CDR3 is given as TCRdb lists it. V and J are TRBV7-9 and TRBJ2-7; TRBD1 is taken as the D call from the table, unchecked against the DNA. The CDR3 has 12 residues if both end residues are counted. Germline V gives CDR1 SEHNR, CDR2 FQNEAQ (reference sequence). CDR3 amino acids: CASSARPRDALY.

The chain has TRBV7-6 and TRBJ1-1; D gene ambiguous. The CDR3 loop spans 13 amino acids. Germline assignment: CDR1 SGHVS and CDR2 FNYEAQ. V lost 1 base, J lost 4 bases, and 7 bases lay in between. The chain's CDR3 is CASSLGESTEAFF. As DNA, the CDR3 is TGTGCCAGCAGCTTAGGAGAAAGCACTGAAGCTTTCTTT.

The chain links TRBV7-2 to TRBJ2-2; D may be TRBD1 (6 bases). The V gene's germline CDR1 is SGHTA and CDR2 FQGNSA. The CDR3 length is 15 residues. Trimming cost V 3 bases and J 2 bases, with 10 bases left between them. CDR3 coding DNA: TGTGCCAGCAGCTTTGAGGGGGTTAACACCGGGGAGCTGTTTTTT. Translated, it gives CASSFEGVNTGELFF.

This clonotype was observed many times. The CDR3: CSVDGPGANVLTF. The CDR3, as DNA: TGCAGCGTTGACGGTCCTGGGGCCAACGTCCTGACTTTC. The rearrangement joins TRBV29-1 to TRBJ2-6, with D uncertain. Germline loops: CDR1 SQVTM, CDR2 ANQGSEA. The CDR3 contains 13 residues. The V gene lost 3 bases and the J gene lost 2 bases, with 5 bases spanning the gap.

The genes are TRBV7-2 and TRBJ2-1; possibly TRBD2 for D (5 bases). V lost 1 base and J lost 4, with 11 bases in between. Germline V gene data show CDR1 as SGHTA and CDR2 as FQGNSA. The CDR3 totals 15 residues. As DNA, the CDR3 is TGTGCCAGCAGCTTAGGAGCTAGCCCATACAATGAGCAGTTCTTC. Amino acids: CASSLGASPYNEQFF.

V gene TRBV27 combines with J gene TRBJ1-1; tentative D call: TRBD1 (5 bases). The V end lost 8 bases, the J end lost 0 bases, and 10 bases lay between the germline ends. This CDR3 comprises 13 residues. The germline gives CDR1 MNHEY, CDR2 SMNVEV (reference sequence). CDR3: CASWGELNTEAFF. CDR3 DNA: TGTGCCAGCTGGGGGGAGTTGAACACTGAAGCTTTCTTT.

The chain is built from TRBV9 and TRBJ1-3, with D unresolved. With 6 bases removed from V and 2 bases from J, the gap between germline ends came to 9 bases. The V gene's germline CDR1 is SGDLS and CDR2 YYNGEE. There are 13 residues in the CDR3. CDR3 region: CASKGWAGNTIYF. DNA of the CDR3: TGTGCCAGCAAGGGATGGGCTGGAAACACCATATATTTT.

This clonotype was picked up many times. This rearrangement joins TRBV18 to TRBJ2-1, with TRBD1 identical over 7 bases. Germline CDR1 and CDR2: KGHSH and LQKENI. The CDR3 is 16 residues long. With 1 base clipped from V and 5 bases from J, the junction kept 8 bases outside the gene matches. CDR3 protein: CASSPLLDRSDNEQFF. Here the CDR3 DNA reads TGTGCCAGCTCACCACTGTTGGACAGGAGCGACAATGAGCAGTTCTTC.

V is TRBV5-1 and J is TRBJ1-4; D remains unclear. Trimming pared 3 bases from V and 8 bases from J, leaving 11 bases between. Germline V gene lookup returns CDR1 SGHRS and CDR2 YFSETQ. The CDR3 covers 13 residues. The CDR3 DNA is TGCGCCAGCAGCTCCCGGGATCCCGAAAAACTGTTTTTT. Translation: CASSSRDPEKLFF.

The chain employs TRBV4-2 and TRBJ1-5; D may be TRBD1 (5 bases). Germline lookup yields CDR1 LGHNA and CDR2 YNFKEQ. The V and J ends lost 1 base and 7 bases respectively, with 11 bases between them. CDR3 size: 14 residues. The CDR3 spells CASSQGVGVQPQHF. The CDR3 nucleotides read TGTGCCAGCAGCCAAGGGGTGGGGGTCCAGCCCCAGCATTTT.

V usage is TRBV11-2 and J usage is TRBJ1-5; D unclear. CDR1 is SGHAT, CDR2 FQNNGV, per germline. Trimming took off 0 bases at V and 7 bases at J, with 4 bases between the two ends. This CDR3 region has 12 residues. CDR3 protein: CASSLDRQPQHF. The CDR3 nucleotides read TGTGCCAGCAGCTTAGATCGCCAGCCCCAGCATTTT.

This chain connects TRBV28 to TRBJ1-6, with D unresolved. The V and J ends lost 2 bases and 9 bases respectively, with 8 bases between them. Germline CDR1 MDHEN, CDR2 SYDVKM. The CDR3 is 13 amino acids. CDR3 residues: CASSLINPSPLHF. In nucleotides, the CDR3 is TGTGCCAGCAGTTTAATTAACCCTTCACCCCTCCACTTT.

J is TRBJ1-2 and V is TRBV12-3 or TRBV12-4; unclear D gene. This CDR3 comprises 13 residues. V was shortened by 6 bases and J by 3 bases, with 11 bases between the two germline ends. In DNA form, the CDR3 reads TGTGCCAGCAGACAAGCCTCCCACTATGGCTACACCTTC. This codes for CASRQASHYGYTF.

This chain links TRBV4-2 with TRBJ2-3; 7 nucleotides match TRBD2. Germline CDR1 and CDR2: LGHNA and YNFKEQ. Germline trimming cut 0 bases from V and 1 base from J; bases unmatched to any gene: 4. The CDR3 covers 16 residues. CDR3 in amino acids: CASSQDDSGGTDTQYF. CDR3 DNA sequence: TGTGCCAGCAGCCAAGATGACAGCGGGGGCACAGATACGCAGTATTTT.

The V call is TRBV7-3, the J call TRBJ2-2; 9 nucleotides align to TRBD2. CDR3 length equals 15 residues. CDR1 is SGHTA and CDR2 is FQGTGA in the germline V gene. V shed 3 bases, J shed 3 bases, and the junction held 2 bases outside the gene matches. CDR3 region: CASSFIAGDTGELFF. The CDR3 coding sequence is TGTGCCAGCAGCTTTATAGCGGGAGACACCGGGGAGCTGTTTTTT.

The sample holds a few counts of this clonotype. The chain links TRBV7-6 to TRBJ2-7; TRBD2 matches at 7 bases. This CDR3 has 15 amino acids. Germline V gene sequence: CDR1 SGHVS, CDR2 FNYEAQ. V gave up 1 base and J gave up 0 bases; unmatched junction bases: 3. CDR3 residues: CASSLGGGGSYEQYF. In DNA form, the CDR3 reads TGTGCCAGCAGCTTAGGAGGCGGGGGCTCCTACGAGCAGTACTTC. Filled out from reference TRBV7-6 and TRBJ2-7, the complete variable domain reads GAGVSQSPRYKVTKRGQDVALRCDPISGHVSLYWYRQALGQGPEFLTYFNYEAQQDKSGLPNDRFSAERPEGSISTLTIQRTEQRDSAMYRCASSLGGGGSYEQYFGPGTRLTVT.

The CDR3 region has the DNA TGTGCCAGCAGCTCTGGGGTTAATCAGCCCCAGCATTTT. Its protein is CASSSGVNQPQHF. The chain has TRBV13 and TRBJ1-5, with D uncertain. The CDR3 spans 13 residues. The germline gives CDR1 PRHDT, CDR2 FYEKMQ (reference sequence). Trimming pared 4 bases from V and 4 bases from J, leaving 8 bases between.

The V call is TRBV16, the J call TRBJ2-7; weak D call: TRBD1 (6 bases). The length of the CDR3 is 15 residues. The ends were cut back, 7 bases at V and 5 bases at J, with 21 bases in the middle. Per germline, CDR1 KGHSY and CDR2 FQNENV. The CDR3 reads CASKKVPRGADEQYF. The CDR3 coding sequence is TGTGCCAGCAAGAAAGTGCCCAGGGGAGCGGACGAGCAGTACTTC.